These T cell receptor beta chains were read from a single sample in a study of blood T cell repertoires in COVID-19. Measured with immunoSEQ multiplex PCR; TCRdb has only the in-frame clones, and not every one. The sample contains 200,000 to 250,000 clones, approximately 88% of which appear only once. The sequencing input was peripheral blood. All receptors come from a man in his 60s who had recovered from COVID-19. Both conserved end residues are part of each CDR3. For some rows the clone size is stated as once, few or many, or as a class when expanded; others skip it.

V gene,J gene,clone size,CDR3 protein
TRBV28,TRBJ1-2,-,CASSSHLRPANYGYTF
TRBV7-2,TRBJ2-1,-,CASSFVYRPRLNEQFF
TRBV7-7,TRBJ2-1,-,CASSSIQGVKFF
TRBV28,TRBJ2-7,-,CASSFRTTYEQYF
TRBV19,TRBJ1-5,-,CASSIGDRGIQPQHF
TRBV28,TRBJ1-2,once,CASSPLDRALNYGYTF
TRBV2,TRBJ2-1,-,CASRWDRYNEQFF
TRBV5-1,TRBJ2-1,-,CASSPAPGQRAEGQFF
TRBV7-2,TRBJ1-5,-,CASSFTGVQPQHF
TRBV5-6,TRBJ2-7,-,CASSLFLGDSSYEQYF
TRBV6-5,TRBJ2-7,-,CASSSILGAREQYF
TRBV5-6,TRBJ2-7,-,CASTRTGKGSYEQYF
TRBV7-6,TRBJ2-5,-,CASSSGTGPEETQYF
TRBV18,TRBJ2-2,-,CASSGTPYQNTGELFF
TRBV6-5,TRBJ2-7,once,CASTGTSGSWEQYF
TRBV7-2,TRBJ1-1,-,CASSLALTGNLNTEAFF
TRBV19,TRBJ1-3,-,CASSTQGAPGNTIYF
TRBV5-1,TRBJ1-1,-,CASSLGDRGPEAFF
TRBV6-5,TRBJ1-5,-,CASRSRTGNNQPQHF
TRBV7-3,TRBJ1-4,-,CASRKVREGHEKLFF
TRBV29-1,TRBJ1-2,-,CSVGRERNYGYTF
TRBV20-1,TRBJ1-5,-,CSARDEAQHF
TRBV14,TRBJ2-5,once,CASSPGLTETQYF
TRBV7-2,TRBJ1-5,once,CASSLAWLGGTFNQPQHF
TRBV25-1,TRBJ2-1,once,CASRGVGTPYNEQFF
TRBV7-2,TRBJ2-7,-,CASSLEVASGVYF
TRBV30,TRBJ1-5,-,CAWSGAGNQPQHF
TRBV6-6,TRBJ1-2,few,CASSYPQQGKGYTF
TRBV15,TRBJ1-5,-,CATSRDPSVSNQPQHF
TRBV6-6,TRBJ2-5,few,CASSLTGGDSGTQYF
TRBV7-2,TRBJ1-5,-,CASSLAPGAISPQHF
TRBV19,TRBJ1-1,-,CASSIWGSGTEAFF
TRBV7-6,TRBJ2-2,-,CASSSQAGPFEGELFF
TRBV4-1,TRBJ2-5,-,CASSPGVESRQETQYF